These 32 T cell receptor beta chains originate from one sample sequenced in a study of blood T cell repertoires in COVID-19. TCRdb's table, derived via immunoSEQ multiplex PCR, lists solely in-frame clones and lacks some. The table records roughly 250,000 clones, approximately 90% of them present only once. Sequences were obtained from peripheral blood. These receptors originate from a woman aged 40 to 50 who had recovered from COVID-19.

The rearrangement joins TRBV5-6 to TRBJ2-3; D perhaps matches TRBD1 (5 bases). V gave up 0 bases and J gave up 2 bases, with 10 bases separating them. CDR1 and CDR2 from the germline V gene are SGHDT and YYEEEE. CDR3 length: 15 amino acids. CDR3 nucleotides: TGTGCCAGCAGCTTGGGGGGCTATAACACAGATACGCAGTATTTT. It yields the protein CASSLGGYNTDTQYF.

J is TRBJ2-7 and V is TRBV9, with TRBD2 matching 9 bases. V shed 0 bases, J shed 3 bases, and the junction held 4 bases outside the gene matches. Per the germline V gene, CDR1 is SGDLS and CDR2 is YYNGEE. CDR3 length equals 15 residues. The CDR3 DNA reads TGTGCCAGCAGCGTAGATGATAGCGGGAGCTACGAGCAGTACTTC. Translated, it gives CASSVDDSGSYEQYF.

Regarding this clone: Different DNA sequences within this sample yield the same CDR3. Here the CDR3 reads CASSIGQGYGYTF. CDR3 bases: TGTGCCAGTAGTATAGGACAGGGCTATGGCTACACCTTC. The rearrangement joins TRBV19 to TRBJ1-2, with 7 bases aligning to TRBD1. With V trimmed by 1 base and J by 4 bases, 0 bases remained unmatched. Germline V gene sequence: CDR1 LNHDA, CDR2 SQIVND (reference sequence). CDR3 size: 13 residues. Together with reference TRBV19 and TRBJ1-2, the CDR3 gives the full variable domain: DGGITQSPKYLFRKEGQNVTLSCEQNLNHDAMYWYRQDPGQGLRLIYYSQIVNDFQKGDIAEGYSVSREKKESFPLTVTSAQKNPTAFYLCASSIGQGYGYTFGSGTRLTVV.

The CDR3 DNA reads TGTGCCAGCAGTTTGCAGGGGAACGATGAGCAGTTCTTC. Translated: CASSLQGNDEQFF. This sequence joins TRBV12-3 or TRBV12-4 and TRBJ2-1, with a possible D match to TRBD1 (6 bases). This CDR3 comprises 13 residues. Between the trimmed V and J ends, which lost 3 bases and 8 bases, there was a span of 11 bases.

The chain joins TRBV4-3 to TRBJ1-2; D is possibly TRBD1 (6 bases). Germline V gene sequence: CDR1 LGHNA, CDR2 YSLEER. The CDR3 runs to 17 residues. V gave up 4 bases and J gave up 8 bases, with 26 bases separating them. This CDR3 reads CASSLTETGRRQGGYTF. The CDR3 bases are TGCGCCAGCAGCCTCACGGAGACAGGCCGAAGACAAGGGGGCTACACCTTC.

The genes are TRBV5-6 and TRBJ2-5; the match to TRBD1 covers 8 bases. The CDR3 is 14 amino acids. Germline CDR1 reads SGHDT; CDR2 reads YYEEEE. V shed 5 bases and J 2 bases; nucleotides not matched to a gene: 5. The CDR3 protein is CASSWTGPQETQYF. The CDR3 coding sequence is TGTGCCAGCAGTTGGACAGGGCCTCAAGAGACCCAGTACTTC.

The rearrangement links TRBV5-8 to TRBJ1-1; D gene ambiguous. Germline lookup yields CDR1 SGHTS and CDR2 YDEGEE. The CDR3 has 14 amino acids. V was cut by 0 bases and J by 1 base, with 7 bases left in between. Here the CDR3 DNA reads TGTGCCAGCAGCTTGGTCCAGCGGAACACTGAAGCTTTCTTT. This codes for CASSLVQRNTEAFF.

The rearrangement links TRBV4-3 to TRBJ2-1; D perhaps matches TRBD2 (5 bases). Trimming left V 1 base short and J 0 bases short, with 13 bases between. CDR1 and CDR2 (germline): LGHNA, YSLEER. The CDR3 loop spans 17 amino acids. The DNA of the CDR3 is TGCGCCAGCAGCCAAGCCGCTAGCTCCCACTCCTACAATGAGCAGTTCTTC. Translating it yields CASSQAASSHSYNEQFF.

The chain links TRBV28 to TRBJ2-5, with 8 bases fitting TRBD1. Looked up from germline, CDR1 is MDHEN and CDR2 is SYDVKM. The CDR3 loop spans 15 amino acids. V lost 5 bases and J lost 2; bases outside the gene matches: 7. The CDR3 sequence is CASSTRQGLQETQYF. DNA of the CDR3: TGTGCCAGCAGTACCCGACAGGGGCTTCAAGAGACCCAGTACTTC.

Notes on this clone: The same CDR3 arises from other DNA sequences in this sample as well. The rearrangement links TRBV4-3 to TRBJ2-5; the match to TRBD2 covers 7 bases. Trimming at V came to 1 base and at J to 5 bases, leaving 4 bases not matched to a gene. Germline lookup yields CDR1 LGHNA and CDR2 YSLEER. The CDR3 totals 14 residues. CDR3 sequence (DNA): TGCGCCAGCAGCCAAGGTCGGGGAGGGGAGACCCAGTACTTC. Translating gives CASSQGRGGETQYF.

This clone was seen once. The V and J genes are TRBV6-5 and TRBJ2-7; 8 positions match TRBD1. After removal of 5 bases from V and 4 bases from J, the junction contained 4 bases not matched to a gene. CDR1 is MNHEY and CDR2 is SVGAGI in the germline V gene. The CDR3 length is 13 residues. CDR3 protein: CASSRDRSYEQYF. The CDR3 DNA is TGTGCCAGCAGTCGGGACAGGTCTTACGAGCAGTACTTC.

The genes are TRBV7-8 and TRBJ1-2, with TRBD1 matching 9 bases. Germline CDR1 is SGHVS and CDR2 is FQNEAQ. With 5 bases clipped from V and 9 bases from J, the junction kept 10 bases outside the gene matches. This CDR3 region has 14 residues. This CDR3 is CASSPRDRARSYTF. CDR3 nucleotide sequence: TGTGCCAGCAGCCCGCGGGACAGGGCGAGGAGCTACACCTTC.

The J gene is TRBJ2-1, the V gene TRBV7-8; possibly TRBD2 for D (5 bases). The CDR3 covers 16 residues. The germline CDR1 and CDR2 sequences are SGHVS and FQNEAQ. Trimming took 3 bases from V and 6 from J, leaving 18 bases between them. The CDR3 nucleotides are TGTGCCAGCAGCTTGAACCCGGGAACTATCCCCAATGAGCAGTTCTTC. Encoded protein: CASSLNPGTIPNEQFF.

This clone was seen just once. The J gene is TRBJ1-6, the V gene TRBV28, with 7 bases matching TRBD1. Germline CDR1 MDHEN, CDR2 SYDVKM. The ends lost 2 bases at V and 4 bases at J; junction bases unmatched: 11. The CDR3 covers 18 residues. The CDR3 DNA reads TGTGCCAGCAGTTTAATTGGAGGGGGCGCCAATTATAATTCACCCCTCCACTTT. Its protein product is CASSLIGGGANYNSPLHF. Supplemented by reference TRBV28 and TRBJ1-6, the full variable domain reads DVKVTQSSRYLVKRTGEKVFLECVQDMDHENMFWYRQDPGLGLRLIYFSYDVKMKEKGDIPEGYSVSREKKERFSLILESASTNQTSMYLCASSLIGGGANYNSPLHFGNGTRLTVT.

The rearrangement uses TRBV30 and TRBJ1-2; tentatively, D is TRBD1 (6 bases). The CDR3 loop spans 15 amino acids. V was clipped by 2 bases and J by 6 bases, with 19 bases between them. From germline, CDR1 is GTSNPN and CDR2 SVGIG (reference sequence). CDR3 sequence (DNA): TGTGCCTGGAGTCTAAATCAGGGGCTAGGGCATGGCTACACCTTC. Its translation: CAWSLNQGLGHGYTF. The whole variable domain, filled in from reference TRBV30 and TRBJ1-2, reads SQTIHQWPATLVQPVGSPLSLECTVEGTSNPNLYWYRQAAGRGLQLLFYSVGIGQISSEVPQNLSASRPQDRQFILSSKKLLLSDSGFYLCAWSLNQGLGHGYTFGSGTRLTVV.

The chain carries TRBV14 and TRBJ2-5, with 9 positions matching TRBD2. CDR1 SGHDN and CDR2 FVKESK come from the germline V gene. The length of the CDR3 is 15 residues. With V trimmed by 4 bases and J by 1 base, 4 bases remained unmatched. This CDR3 reads CASSLGGRAQETQYF. CDR3 sequence (DNA): TGTGCCAGCAGCCTCGGCGGGAGGGCCCAAGAGACCCAGTACTTC.

J is TRBJ2-7 and V is TRBV5-1; a weak D match, TRBD2 (5 bases). Germline lookup yields CDR1 SGHRS and CDR2 YFSETQ. The CDR3 spans 14 residues. Trimming left V 5 bases short and J 5 bases short, with 17 bases between. The CDR3 sequence is CASRTDGGLDEQYF. CDR3 DNA sequence: TGCGCCAGCAGGACGGACGGAGGCCTGGACGAGCAGTACTTC.

The V call is TRBV7-8, the J call TRBJ2-2; tentative D call: TRBD1 (5 bases). The CDR3 consists of 15 residues. CDR1 SGHVS and CDR2 FQNEAQ come from the germline V gene. The V and J ends lost 6 bases and 2 bases respectively, with 13 bases between them. For the CDR3, the DNA is TGTGCCAGCAGATTGAGGCAGGGAAACACCGGGGAGCTGTTTTTT. Translating gives CASRLRQGNTGELFF.

V is TRBV19 and J is TRBJ1-2; 7 nucleotides line up with TRBD1. V was clipped by 1 base and J by 2 bases; unmatched bases: 4. Germline CDR1 LNHDA, CDR2 SQIVND (reference sequence). This CDR3 region has 15 residues. CDR3 sequence reads: CASSIGGQANYGYTF. The CDR3, as DNA: TGTGCCAGTAGTATAGGAGGACAGGCCAACTATGGCTACACCTTC.

This clone is a singleton in its sample. The chain carries TRBV6-5 and TRBJ1-2; TRBD1 is a possible D gene (6 bases). Germline assignment: CDR1 MNHEY and CDR2 SVGAGI. V lost 8 bases to trimming and J lost 2 bases, with 12 bases between them. The CDR3 covers 13 residues. The CDR3 region has the DNA TGTGCCAGCCACAAGGGGGGGAACTATGGCTACACCTTC. This codes for CASHKGGNYGYTF.

Details on this clone: Its ends do not fully match the called genes, so a read error is possible. The chain is built from TRBV2 and TRBJ1-5, with 8 bases identical to TRBD1. The CDR3 runs to 14 residues. CDR1 is SNHLY and CDR2 is FYNNEI in the germline V gene. The CDR3 loop reads CASSEGTGNRPQHF. In DNA, the CDR3 is TGTGCCAGCAGTGAAGGGACAGGGAATCGGCCCCAGCATTTT.

The chain links TRBV6-2 or TRBV6-3 to TRBJ2-7, with D perhaps TRBD2 (6 bases). CDR1 is MNHEY and CDR2 is SVGEGT in the germline V gene. There are 15 residues in the CDR3. Deletions cut 6 bases from V and 1 base from J, with 16 bases between. Here the CDR3 DNA reads TGTGCCAGCAGCCTAGGACGGGGGATTTCCTACGAGCAGTACTTC. Protein product: CASSLGRGISYEQYF.

CDR3: CASSPGTGIYNEQFF. CDR3 DNA sequence: TGTGCCAGCAGCCCCGGGACAGGGATTTACAATGAGCAGTTCTTC. The chain employs TRBV5-4 and TRBJ2-1, with 9 bases that match TRBD1. The V and J ends lost 4 bases and 4 bases, in that order; junction bases with no gene match: 6. CDR3 length equals 15 residues. Germline V gene lookup returns CDR1 SGHNT and CDR2 YYREEE (reference sequence). Complete variable domain (other parts from reference TRBV5-4 and TRBJ2-1): ETGVTQSPTHLIKTRGQQVTLRCSSQSGHNTVSWYQQALGQGPQFIFQYYREEENGRGNFPPRFSGLQFPNYSSELNVNALELDDSALYLCASSPGTGIYNEQFFGPGTRLTVL.

This chain connects TRBV29-1 to TRBJ1-3; 7 nucleotides align to TRBD1. Per the germline V gene, CDR1 is SQVTM and CDR2 is ANQGSEA. The CDR3 loop spans 14 amino acids. V trimming: 3 bases; J trimming: 0 bases; junction bases outside the gene matches: 2. The chain's CDR3 is CSVEEGASGNTIYF. Written as DNA, the CDR3 is TGCAGCGTTGAGGAGGGGGCCTCTGGAAACACCATATATTTT.

V is TRBV6-4 and J is TRBJ1-1, with 8 bases fitting TRBD1. V shed 3 bases and J 5 bases; nucleotides not matched to a gene: 8. This CDR3 contains 15 residues. Germline CDR1 MRHNA, CDR2 SNTAGT. In DNA form, the CDR3 reads TGTGCCAGCAGTGAGCGGACAGGGCGGTGGACTGAAGCTTTCTTT. Amino acids: CASSERTGRWTEAFF.

This rearrangement joins TRBV19 to TRBJ1-1; weak D call: TRBD1 (6 bases). CDR3 length: 14 residues. The V end was cut by 5 bases, the J end by 8 bases, with 18 bases between. CDR1 LNHDA and CDR2 SQIVND come from the germline V gene (reference sequence). The CDR3 region has the DNA TGTGCCAGTAGTCTCAACCCGAGGGGGAACGAAGCTTTCTTT. Protein sequence: CASSLNPRGNEAFF.

This clone was detected a few times. The chain employs TRBV6-2 or TRBV6-3 and TRBJ1-1; the match to TRBD1 covers 9 bases. Germline CDR1 reads MNHEY; CDR2 reads SVGEGT. The CDR3 spans 15 residues. The V gene end was trimmed by 5 bases and the J gene end by 0 bases; junction bases not matched to a gene: 4. The CDR3 nucleotides read TGTGCCAGCAGTCCCGGGACAGGGTTGAACACTGAAGCTTTCTTT. Residues: CASSPGTGLNTEAFF.

The chain joins TRBV7-2 to TRBJ1-2; D is perhaps TRBD1 (5 bases). Per germline, CDR1 SGHTA and CDR2 FQGNSA. CDR3 length: 16 amino acids. V lost 0 bases and J 6 bases, leaving 17 bases between the germline ends. The CDR3 loop is CASSLASTERVHGYTF. CDR3 coding DNA: TGTGCCAGCAGCTTAGCGTCGACAGAACGCGTACATGGCTACACCTTC.

The CDR3 here is CASSEVRVPSGANVLTF. As DNA, the CDR3 is TGTGCCAGCAGTGAAGTCAGGGTCCCCTCTGGGGCCAACGTCCTGACTTTC. This rearrangement joins TRBV2 to TRBJ2-6; TRBD1 is a possible D gene (5 bases). Trimming removed 1 base from V and 0 bases from J, with 10 bases in between. The CDR3 sequence is 17 residues long. Germline V CDR1 and CDR2: SNHLY, FYNNEI.

J is TRBJ1-3 and V is TRBV29-1, with D unresolved. Trimming removed 4 bases at V and 0 bases at J, with 13 bases between. Germline V CDR1 and CDR2: SQVTM, ANQGSEA. The CDR3 contains 15 residues. CDR3 region: CSVVIPRNSGNTIYF. DNA of the CDR3: TGCAGCGTTGTAATCCCCAGAAACTCTGGAAACACCATATATTTT.

V and J are TRBV6-5 and TRBJ1-1; 7 bases line up with TRBD1. Trimming cost V 0 bases and J 1 base; bases outside gene matches: 2. The CDR3 runs to 15 residues. Germline CDR1 and CDR2: MNHEY and SVGAGI. CDR3 sequence (DNA): TGTGCCAGCAGTTACTCCCACAGGGGGAACACTGAAGCTTTCTTT. This encodes CASSYSHRGNTEAFF.

The J gene is TRBJ2-7, the V gene TRBV29-1; 8 bases align to TRBD1. In germline, CDR1 is SQVTM, CDR2 ANQGSEA. The V and J ends lost 5 bases and 2 bases, in that order; junction bases with no gene match: 5. The CDR3 extends over 13 amino acids. CDR3 coding DNA: TGCAGCGTTAGGGACAGGCGCCCCTACGAGCAGTACTTC. Translated, it gives CSVRDRRPYEQYF.